The rows below give T cell receptor beta chains drawn from one sample of a study of siplizumab effects on memory and regulatory T cells. Measured with immunoSEQ multiplex PCR; TCRdb has only the in-frame clones, and not every one. This repertoire shows more than 85,000 clones, approximately 90% found once; its top ten account for about 0.75%. The sample consisted of Tregs sorted from blood. The receptors stem from a human donor in good health. The CDR3 runs from the conserved cysteine through the conserved F or W. Fields, in order: D gene, J gene, CDR3 length, V gene, clone size, CDR3 protein, CDR3 DNA. D genes are given only for firm matches. Clone size is stated in some rows and not others, as once, few, many or a class when expanded.

>.|TRBJ2-1|14|TRBV18|.
CASSPETPYNEQFF
TGTGCCAGCTCACCGGAAACACCTTACAATGAGCAGTTCTTC
>.|TRBJ1-1|15|TRBV7-2|.
CASSSAGTMNTEAFF
TGTGCCAGCAGCTCAGCCGGGACAATGAACACTGAAGCTTTCTTT
>.|TRBJ1-1|17|TRBV4-1|.
CASSHTVKGPLNTEAFF
TGCGCCAGCAGCCACACCGTCAAGGGGCCCTTGAACACTGAAGCTTTCTTT
>TRBD1|TRBJ1-6|15|TRBV25-1|.
CASSPADRGNSPLHF
TGTGCCAGCAGTCCCGCGGACAGGGGAAATTCACCCCTCCACTTT
>.|TRBJ2-7|15|TRBV6-1|.
CASSETVLGFYEQYF
TGTGCCAGCAGTGAAACGGTCTTGGGGTTCTACGAGCAGTACTTC
>TRBD1|TRBJ2-1|17|TRBV4-2|.
CASSQDKDRVSYNEQFF
TGTGCCAGCAGCCAAGATAAGGACAGGGTCTCCTACAATGAGCAGTTCTTC
>TRBD2|TRBJ2-2|16|TRBV10-3|.
CAIRFSGANNTGELFF
TGTGCCATCAGATTTAGCGGGGCTAATAACACCGGGGAGCTGTTTTTT
>.|TRBJ1-2|13|TRBV7-9|once
CASSQDSGAGYTF
TGTGCCAGCAGCCAGGACTCAGGGGCTGGCTACACCTTC
>.|TRBJ2-2|15|TRBV5-6|.
CASSLLGSDTGELFF
TGTGCCAGCAGCTTGCTGGGGTCGGACACCGGGGAGCTGTTTTTT
>.|TRBJ1-5|14|TRBV19|.
CASKKGIGYQPQHF
TGTGCCAGTAAAAAGGGGATTGGTTATCAGCCCCAGCATTTT
>TRBD1|TRBJ2-7|14|TRBV28|.
CASSWPGQGGVRYF
TGTGCCAGCAGCTGGCCGGGACAGGGGGGTGTTAGGTACTTC
>TRBD2|TRBJ2-3|15|TRBV10-3|.
CAIGLAGGSTDTQYF
TGTGCCATCGGGCTAGCGGGGGGAAGCACAGATACGCAGTATTTT
>TRBD1|TRBJ2-7|13|TRBV6-5|.
CASRQTGIDEQYF
TGTGCCAGCAGACAGACAGGGATCGACGAGCAGTACTTC
>.|TRBJ1-6|16|TRBV5-1|.
CASSLSSGGFNSPLHF
TGCGCCAGCAGCCTCTCTTCTGGGGGTTTCAATTCACCCCTCCACTTT
>.|TRBJ2-7|14|TRBV10-1|medium-sized
CASSDGLSSYEQYF
TGCGCCAGCAGTGACGGTCTTTCCTCCTACGAGCAGTACTTC
>TRBD1|TRBJ2-7|15|TRBV6-5|.
CASSYSGTVNYEQYF
TGTGCCAGCAGTTACTCGGGGACAGTAAACTACGAGCAGTACTTC
>.|TRBJ2-7|14|TRBV2|.
CASSEPGISVEQYF
TGTGCCAGCAGTGAACCGGGAATTAGCGTCGAGCAGTACTTC
>.|TRBJ2-6|14|TRBV7-3|.
CASSPEGGANVLTF
TGTGCCAGCAGCCCCGAGGGTGGGGCCAACGTCCTGACTTTC
>TRBD2|TRBJ2-3|18|TRBV4-1|few
CASSQDVWGLASEDTQYF
TGCGCCAGCAGCCAAGATGTTTGGGGACTAGCGTCCGAAGATACGCAGTATTTT